The next 3 T cell receptor beta chains were all read from a single sample in a study of CD8 T cells in Susac syndrome. The RNA, about 0.45 to 1 ug, was put through reverse transcription using random hexamers. MiXCR was run by TCRdb on the immunoSEQ multiplex PCR reads, yielding one entry per CDR3 protein. The table includes more than 200,000 distinct CDR3 sequences, approximately 90% detected once. What was sequenced was CD8+ T cells from PBMCs. These receptors were collected from a human donor with multiple sclerosis.

The V and J genes are TRBV12-3 or TRBV12-4 and TRBJ2-4; possible D gene TRBD1, 5 bases. This CDR3 has 12 residues. V was cut by 5 bases and J by 8 bases, with 10 bases left in between. This chain's CDR3 is CASSAGLDIQYF. The CDR3 nucleotides read TGTGCCAGCAGTGCAGGGTTGGACATTCAGTACTTC.

The chain uses TRBV9 and TRBJ2-7, with TRBD1 matching over 8 bases. This CDR3 spans 14 amino acids. V gave up 0 bases and J gave up 5 bases; unmatched junction bases: 4. Per germline, CDR1 SGDLS and CDR2 YYNGEE. The CDR3 DNA follows: TGTGCCAGCAGCGTAGACAACAGGGGGGACGAGCAGTACTTC. As protein: CASSVDNRGDEQYF. The full variable domain, rest sourced from reference TRBV9 and TRBJ2-7, is DSGVTQTPKHLITATGQRVTLRCSPRSGDLSVYWYQQSLDQGLQFLIQYYNGEERAKGNILERFSAQQFPDLHSELNLSSLELGDSALYFCASSVDNRGDEQYFGPGTRLTVT.

The J gene is TRBJ1-1, the V gene TRBV13, with D unresolved. The CDR3 is made up of 15 amino acids. Germline V gives CDR1 PRHDT, CDR2 FYEKMQ (reference sequence). V was cut by 1 base and J by 4 bases, with 13 bases left in between. CDR3 region: CASSLVEGGITEAFF. CDR3 DNA sequence: TGTGCCAGCAGCTTAGTGGAGGGTGGAATCACTGAAGCTTTCTTT.